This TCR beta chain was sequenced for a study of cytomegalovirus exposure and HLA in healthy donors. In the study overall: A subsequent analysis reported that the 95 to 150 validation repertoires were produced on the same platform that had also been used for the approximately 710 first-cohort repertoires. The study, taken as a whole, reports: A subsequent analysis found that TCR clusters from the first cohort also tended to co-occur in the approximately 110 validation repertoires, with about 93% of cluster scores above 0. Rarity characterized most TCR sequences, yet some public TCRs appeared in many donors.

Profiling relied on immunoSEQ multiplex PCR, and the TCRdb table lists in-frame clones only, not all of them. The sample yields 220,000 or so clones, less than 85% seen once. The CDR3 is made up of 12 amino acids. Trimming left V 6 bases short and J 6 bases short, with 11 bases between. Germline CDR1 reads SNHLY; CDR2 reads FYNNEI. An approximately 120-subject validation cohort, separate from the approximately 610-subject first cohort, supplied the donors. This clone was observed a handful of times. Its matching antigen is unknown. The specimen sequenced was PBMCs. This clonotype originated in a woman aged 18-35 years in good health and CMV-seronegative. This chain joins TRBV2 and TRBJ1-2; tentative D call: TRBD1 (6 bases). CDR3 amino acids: CASRNTGHGYTF. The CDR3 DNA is TGTGCCAGCAGGAATACAGGGCATGGCTACACCTTC.